This T cell receptor (beta chain) appears in the sequencing data of a study of T cells in Graves' hyperthyroidism and ophthalmopathy. TCR beta CDR3 regions were amplified from RNA. Primed by the HTBI set, a first-round RT-PCR was run on the TCR CDR3. TCRdb ran MiXCR on the multiplex PCR reads and lists one entry per CDR3 protein. The table lists some 300,000 distinct CDR3 sequences, roughly 19% of them singletons. Comments on this clonotype: Its antigen remains unknown.

Trimming took 8 bases from V and 0 from J, leaving 10 bases between them. The CDR3 is made up of 13 amino acids. Germline CDR1 and CDR2: ENHRY and SYGVKD. Study outcomes and limitations: Blood also held most thyroid clonotypes expanded beyond 0.001.

Sequenced sample: blood. The TCR was taken from a man aged 50-59 years with Graves' ophthalmopathy. The V and J genes are TRBV10-3 and TRBJ1-2, with D perhaps matching TRBD1 (5 bases). CDR3 region: CAIGSGTNYGYTF. CDR3 bases: TGTGCCATCGGCTCAGGGACTAACTATGGCTACACCTTC.